The entry that follows covers one T cell receptor (beta chain) sequence. At one end the junction does not follow the germline gene, possibly because of a read error. This entry belongs to a study of CD8+CD57+ T cells in acquired aplastic anemia. According to the study, genomic DNA was the template for TCR beta VDJ and CDR3 profiling. One entry per CDR3 protein results from TCRdb running MiXCR on the reads. In the table there are 350,000 to 450,000 distinct CDR3 sequences, about two thirds of which are singletons. The CDR3 has 15 residues. Germline CDR1 reads ENHRY; CDR2 reads SYGVKD. The chain links TRBV10-3 to TRBJ2-1; D is unclear. The clonotype comes from a human donor in good health, serving as a control. The sample comprised sorted CD4+, CD8+, or CD8+CD57+ T cells (not recorded which) from PBMCs. The CDR3 DNA is TGTGCCAGCAGTGACGCGGCACAACGGGCCTATGAGCAGTTCTTC. This translates into CASSDAAQRAYEQFF.